This passage covers 6 T cell receptor beta chains from one sample sequenced in a study of vaccination and CD4 T cells after COVID-19. Treatment here: roughly 11-day PBMC culture with coronavirus spike peptide pools or control peptides (ViraFEST assay). The unexposed donor's CD4+ T cells were collected before the COVID-19 pandemic (2011-2018). These receptors have no identified antigens. Once obtained from cultured CD4+ T cells, the DNA was sequenced using the Oncomine TCR Beta short-read assay. Using its own MiXCR run on the PCR reads, TCRdb lists one record per CDR3 protein. The sample includes roughly 7,200 distinct CDR3 sequences, around 38% of them seen just once. Sequenced: CD4+ T cells from blood, cultured in vitro. These TCRs come from a human donor in good health.

This clonotype was found a few times. This chain uses TRBV20-1 with TRBJ1-5, with TRBD1 matching over 7 bases. The CDR3 is 19 amino acids. Looked up from germline, CDR1 is DFQATT and CDR2 is SNEGSKA (reference sequence). V shed 3 bases and J 0 bases; nucleotides not matched to a gene: 17. In DNA, the CDR3 is TGCAGTGCTAGGGATCCCTGGGACAGCTTGGGCTATAGCAATCAGCCCCAGCATTTT. This translates into CSARDPWDSLGYSNQPQHF.

This chain joins TRBV27 and TRBJ2-2, with 8 nucleotides matching TRBD2. This CDR3 comprises 15 residues. Germline V gene lookup returns CDR1 MNHEY and CDR2 SMNVEV (reference sequence). V trimming: 6 bases; J trimming: 6 bases; junction bases outside the gene matches: 9. This CDR3 is CASRNNGGAPGELFF. The DNA of the CDR3 is TGTGCCAGCAGGAACAACGGGGGGGCCCCCGGGGAGCTGTTTTTT.

This clonotype was counted between two and nine times. The DNA of the CDR3 is TGTGCCAGCAGTTGGAACGGGGGGGCCATTACCTCCACAGATACGCAGTATTTT. This gives the protein CASSWNGGAITSTDTQYF. The chain uses TRBV12-3 or TRBV12-4 and TRBJ2-3; 8 bases are shared with TRBD2. CDR3 length: 18 amino acids. J gave up 2 bases and V 4 bases, and 14 bases lay outside the gene matches.

The gene calls are TRBV10-2 and TRBJ1-5; TRBD1 matches 11 bases. Per the germline V gene, CDR1 is WSHSY and CDR2 is SAAADI. Losses at the gene ends were 2 bases for V and 7 bases for J; bases not matched to a gene: 7. The CDR3 sequence is 16 residues long. CDR3 loop: CASSERDRGNRQPQHF. CDR3 nucleotides: TGCGCCAGCAGTGAGAGGGACAGGGGGAATCGCCAGCCCCAGCATTTT.

The genes are TRBV2 and TRBJ2-7; D is uncertain. The CDR3 totals 12 residues. Germline V lookup: CDR1 SNHLY, CDR2 FYNNEI. Trimming shortened V by 7 bases and J by 2 bases, and 9 bases separated the two germline ends. DNA of the CDR3: TGTGCCAGCATCAGGACCGCCTACGAGCAGTACTTC. This encodes CASIRTAYEQYF.

This clonotype was observed a handful of times. The chain is built from TRBV19 and TRBJ1-1; D unclear. V lost 3 bases to trimming and J lost 3 bases, with 8 bases between them. Germline V gives CDR1 LNHDA, CDR2 SQIVND (reference sequence). The CDR3 runs 13 residues. This CDR3 is CASSIKGYTEAFF. CDR3 bases: TGTGCCAGTAGTATTAAGGGTTACACTGAAGCTTTCTTT.